This T cell receptor (beta chain) was identified during a study of blood T cell repertoires in COVID-19. Looking at the study overall: Sources were T cells, B-cell-depleted T cells, or PBMCs; the material itself was cDNA or gDNA.

The repertoire was sequenced with immunoSEQ multiplex PCR; TCRdb's copy has only in-frame clones and lacks some. The sample includes under 200,000 clones, around 87% of them seen just once. This clone was counted a single time. Trimming pared 3 bases from V and 2 bases from J, leaving 11 bases between. In germline, CDR1 is LNHDA, CDR2 SQIVND (reference sequence). This CDR3 is 14 amino acids long. Sequences were obtained from peripheral blood. This TCR derives from a man in his forties with active or convalescent COVID-19. The chain recombines TRBV19 with TRBJ2-7; D possibly corresponds to TRBD2 (5 bases). CDR3 protein: CASSIRGQPYEQYF. The CDR3 DNA is TGTGCCAGTAGTATTCGAGGGCAACCCTACGAGCAGTACTTC.